This TCR beta chain was captured by sequencing in a study of blood T cell repertoires in COVID-19. Study at large: Whether acute or convalescent, the COVID-19 samples came from the United States, Italy and Spain. PBMCs, B-cell-depleted T cells, or T cells were the source of the cDNA or gDNA that made up the material.

V lost 6 bases and J lost 2; bases outside the gene matches: 2. CDR3 length: 13 residues. The germline CDR1 and CDR2 sequences are MNHEY and SVGAGI. Produced via immunoSEQ multiplex PCR; TCRdb's table is partial and in-frame only. The sample has around 240,000 clones, approximately 80% seen once. This chain joins TRBV6-5 and TRBJ1-2; the match to TRBD1 covers 8 bases. Sequencing was done on a sample of peripheral blood. This TCR came from a woman between 45 and 60 years old with acute or convalescent COVID-19. The CDR3 loop is CASRRDRNYGYTF. The CDR3, as DNA: TGTGCCAGCAGAAGGGACAGGAACTATGGCTACACCTTC.